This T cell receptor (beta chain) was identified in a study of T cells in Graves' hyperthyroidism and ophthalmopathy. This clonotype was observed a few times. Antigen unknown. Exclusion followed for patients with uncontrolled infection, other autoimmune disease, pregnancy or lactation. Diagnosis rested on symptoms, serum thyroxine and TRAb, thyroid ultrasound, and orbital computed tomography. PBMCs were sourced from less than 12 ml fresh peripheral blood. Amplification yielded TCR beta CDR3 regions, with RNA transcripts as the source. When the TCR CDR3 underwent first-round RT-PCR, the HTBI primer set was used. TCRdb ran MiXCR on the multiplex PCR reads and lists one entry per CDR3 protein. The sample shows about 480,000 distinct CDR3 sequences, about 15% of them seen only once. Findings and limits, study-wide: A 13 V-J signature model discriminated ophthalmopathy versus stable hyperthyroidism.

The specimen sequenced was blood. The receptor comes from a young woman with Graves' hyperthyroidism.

CDR3 DNA sequence: TGTGCCAGCAGTTTGATGCAGGGAAACTACGAGCAGTACGTC. Its translation: CASSLMQGNYEQYV. This chain connects TRBV6-9 to TRBJ2-7; possible D gene TRBD1, 5 bases. Germline assignment: CDR1 MNHGY and CDR2 SVAAGI. With 4 bases removed from V and 3 bases from J, the gap between germline ends came to 13 bases. There are 14 residues in the CDR3.